Listed here are 13 T cell receptor beta chains from one sample, sequenced in a study of CD8+ T cells in alopecia areata. Stated treatment: oral pan-JAK inhibitor, 5-10 mg twice daily. As the sequencing template, cDNA was produced by extracting RNA and reverse transcribing it. Repertoires were generated with immunoSEQ multiplex PCR, while TCRdb's copy carries only in-frame clones and drops some. Found here are under 350,000 clones, 55% to 70% of them singletons; the top ten hold over 1.5%. Sequenced here: CD4+ T cells sorted from blood, sampled at week 24, from a patient treated with tofacitinib. The receptors derive from a human donor with alopecia areata.

The rearrangement joins TRBV29-1 to TRBJ1-1, with D unresolved. CDR1 is SQVTM and CDR2 is ANQGSEA in the germline V gene. V shed 4 bases and J shed 4 bases, with 7 bases lying between them. There are 11 residues in the CDR3. The CDR3 sequence: CSVGLATEAFF. The DNA for the CDR3 is TGCAGCGTTGGCCTGGCCACTGAAGCTTTCTTT.

This clone was seen only a few times. The chain joins TRBV28 to TRBJ1-1; 8 bases are shared with TRBD1. The CDR3 sequence is 16 residues long. J gave up 3 bases and V 5 bases, and 11 bases lay outside the gene matches. CDR1 is MDHEN and CDR2 is SYDVKM in the germline V gene. Here the CDR3 reads CASSLLGQGLDTEAFF. The DNA for the CDR3 is TGTGCCAGCAGTCTTCTCGGACAGGGCTTGGACACTGAAGCTTTCTTT.

The gene calls are TRBV13 and TRBJ1-2, with D hard to call. The CDR3 covers 15 residues. Germline-derived CDR1 and CDR2 are PRHDT and FYEKMQ (reference sequence). With 5 bases removed from V and 6 bases from J, the gap between germline ends came to 19 bases. The CDR3 nucleotides are TGTGCCAGCAGCCCAAAAAGACGGGGTCTCGATGGCTACACCTTC. It yields the protein CASSPKRRGLDGYTF.

This clone showed up just once. The chain employs TRBV4-1 and TRBJ2-5, with TRBD2 as a possible D gene (5 bases). TRBJ2-7 matches the DNA end more closely, so the J call is doubtful. Germline-derived CDR1 and CDR2 are MGHRA and YSYEKL. The CDR3 is 14 amino acids. The CDR3 sequence: CASSVRGQNYEQYF. The CDR3 nucleotides read TGCGCCAGCAGCGTTAGAGGGCAGAACTACGAGCAGTACTTC.

This clone was observed a handful of times. The sample carries other DNA sequences with the same CDR3. V usage is TRBV29-1 and J usage is TRBJ2-1; D is unresolved. Between the trimmed V and J ends, which lost 3 bases and 3 bases, there was a span of 3 bases. CDR1 and CDR2 (germline): SQVTM, ANQGSEA. The CDR3 contains 11 residues. CDR3 loop: CSVDSYNEQFF. CDR3 DNA sequence: TGCAGCGTTGACAGCTACAATGAGCAGTTCTTC.

The rearrangement links TRBV25-1 to TRBJ1-6, with TRBD1 identical over 8 bases. CDR3 length equals 16 residues. CDR1 is MGHDK and CDR2 is SYGVNS in the germline V gene. Trimming removed 5 bases from V and 5 bases from J; junction bases left unmatched: 8. The CDR3 DNA is TGTGCCAGCAGTCACGTAACGGGACAGGATAATTCACCCCTCCACTTT. It translates to CASSHVTGQDNSPLHF.

A few counts support this clone. Within the sample, other DNA sequences also encode this same CDR3. The chain uses TRBV28 and TRBJ2-4; unclear D gene. The CDR3 has 13 amino acids. Trimming shortened V by 5 bases and J by 0 bases, and 5 bases separated the two germline ends. Per the germline V gene, CDR1 is MDHEN and CDR2 is SYDVKM. The CDR3 DNA reads as TGTGCCAGCAGTCTTCTAGCCAAAAACATTCAGTACTTC. This gives the protein CASSLLAKNIQYF.

The rearrangement uses TRBV7-2 and TRBJ2-5; 7 nucleotides agree with TRBD2. CDR3 size: 16 residues. Germline CDR1 SGHTA, CDR2 FQGNSA. J gave up 2 bases and V 0 bases, and 6 bases lay outside the gene matches. This CDR3 reads CASSLAGGSVQETQYF. The CDR3 coding sequence is TGTGCCAGCAGCTTAGCGGGGGGGAGTGTTCAAGAGACCCAGTACTTC.

The chain uses TRBV30 and TRBJ1-6; possible D gene TRBD1, 5 bases. Germline CDR1 reads GTSNPN; CDR2 reads SVGIG (reference sequence). V lost 4 bases and J lost 7, with 8 bases in between. CDR3 length equals 12 residues. The chain's CDR3 is CAWTRVNSPLHF. The CDR3 DNA is TGTGCCTGGACCAGGGTGAATTCACCCCTCCACTTT. The full variable domain, completed using reference TRBV30 and TRBJ1-6, is SQTIHQWPATLVQPVGSPLSLECTVEGTSNPNLYWYRQAAGRGLQLLFYSVGIGQISSEVPQNLSASRPQDRQFILSSKKLLLSDSGFYLCAWTRVNSPLHFGNGTRLTVT.

DNA for the CDR3: TGTGCCATCAGTGAGTCGAGTCAGCCCCAGCATTTT. Its protein product is CAISESSQPQHF. The J gene is TRBJ1-5, the V gene TRBV10-3; D remains ambiguous. This CDR3 is 12 amino acids long. V was clipped by 0 bases and J by 6 bases, with 3 bases between them. CDR1 is ENHRY and CDR2 is SYGVKD in the germline V gene.

This sequence joins TRBV18 and TRBJ1-2; D is ambiguous. V gave up 2 bases and J gave up 3 bases, with 13 bases separating them. The CDR3 covers 15 residues. CDR1 is KGHSH and CDR2 is LQKENI in the germline V gene. CDR3 nucleotides: TGTGCCAGCTCACCAAAGCCGGACGAATACTATGGCTACACCTTC. Amino acids: CASSPKPDEYYGYTF. Full variable domain (rest looked up from reference TRBV18 and TRBJ1-2): NAGVMQNPRHLVRRRGQEARLRCSPMKGHSHVYWYRQLPEEGLKFMVYLQKENIIDESGMPKERFSAEFPKEGPSILRIQQVVRGDSAAYFCASSPKPDEYYGYTFGSGTRLTVV.

This rearrangement joins TRBV6-5 to TRBJ2-7; 7 nucleotides agree with TRBD1. V lost 0 bases and J lost 1; bases outside the gene matches: 3. CDR1 is MNHEY and CDR2 is SVGAGI in the germline V gene. This CDR3 spans 15 amino acids. This CDR3 is CASSYSGTASYEQYF. The CDR3 DNA follows: TGTGCCAGCAGTTACTCCGGGACAGCGTCCTACGAGCAGTACTTC.

The V gene is TRBV2, the J gene TRBJ1-1; 7 bases map to TRBD1. Trimming at V came to 6 bases and at J to 11 bases, leaving 6 bases not matched to a gene. The germline V gene encodes CDR1 SNHLY and CDR2 FYNNEI. The CDR3 sequence is 11 residues long. In DNA form, the CDR3 reads TGTGCCAGCAGAAGACAGGGTGAGGCTTTCTTT. Its translation is CASRRQGEAFF. Drawing the rest from reference TRBV2 and TRBJ1-1, the complete variable domain is EPEVTQTPSHQVTQMGQEVILRCVPISNHLYFYWYRQILGQKVEFLVSFYNNEISEKSEIFDDQFSVERPDGSNFTLKIRSTKLEDSAMYFCASRRQGEAFFGQGTRLTVV.